This note documents a single T cell receptor beta chain sequence. Its specificity is unknown. The record originates from a study of cytomegalovirus exposure and HLA in healthy donors. Study-wide background: Across 350 to 500 genotyped donors, 81% landed in the Caucasian-associated ancestry cluster. Study results and caveats: Later on, an analysis found that several of the most significant clusters appeared to be linked to common viral pathogens, which included parvovirus B19.

Primers for the PCR totalled 60 Vbeta and 13 Jbeta. Method: immunoSEQ multiplex PCR; TCRdb's copy keeps in-frame clones and lacks some. The profile shows 150,000 to 200,000 clones, about 80% of them singletons. Germline V gene sequence: CDR1 MNHEY, CDR2 SMNVEV (reference sequence). CDR3 length equals 13 residues. The V gene lost 6 bases and the J gene lost 4 bases, with 12 bases spanning the gap. The clonotype comes from a woman between 45 and 60 years old in good health and CMV-seropositive. V and J are TRBV27 and TRBJ1-1; D ambiguous. Specimen: PBMCs. The CDR3 loop is CASSLLYGTEAFF. CDR3 DNA: TGTGCCAGCAGCCTACTGTACGGCACTGAAGCTTTCTTT.